Below, 6 T cell receptor beta chains from the same sample are listed, as sequenced in a study of T cell responses to AZD1222 COVID-19 vaccine. Assay: immunoSEQ multiplex PCR; the TCRdb copy retains only in-frame clones and omits some. This sample has over 85,000 clones, with approximately 90% found just once. This specimen consisted of peripheral blood, obtained 28 days after the second AZD1222 dose. Receptors were obtained from an adult who received the AZD1222 COVID-19 vaccine.

The chain joins TRBV3-1 (or the pseudogene TRBV3-2) to TRBJ2-5; D possibly corresponds to TRBD2 (6 bases). V dropped 0 bases and J dropped 2 bases, with 13 bases sitting between them. CDR1 and CDR2 from the germline V gene are LGHDT and YNNKEL (reference sequence). The CDR3 has 16 amino acids. Here the CDR3 reads CASSQEILAGQETQYF. The CDR3 DNA is TGTGCCAGCAGCCAAGAAATTCTTGCGGGGCAAGAGACCCAGTACTTC.

The rearrangement links TRBV7-9 to TRBJ1-2; weak D call: TRBD1 (6 bases). Trimming took off 3 bases at V and 3 bases at J, with 8 bases between the two ends. Germline V lookup: CDR1 SEHNR, CDR2 FQNEAQ (reference sequence). This CDR3 region has 13 residues. The CDR3 DNA reads as TGTGCCAGCAGCTTGGACAGACACTATGGCTACACCTTC. Residues: CASSLDRHYGYTF.

The rearrangement joins TRBV3-1 (or the pseudogene TRBV3-2) to TRBJ1-2, with D possibly TRBD1 on 6 matching bases. This CDR3 contains 14 residues. CDR1 is LGHDT, CDR2 YNNKEL, per germline (reference sequence). Trimming took off 4 bases at V and 8 bases at J, with 17 bases between the two ends. The CDR3 is CASSPRGGQQGYTF. In DNA, the CDR3 is TGTGCCAGCAGCCCTCGCGGGGGCCAGCAAGGCTACACCTTC.

This clone occurred a few times. This sequence joins TRBV18 and TRBJ1-1; possible D gene TRBD1, 6 bases. V was shortened by 3 bases and J by 8 bases, with 16 bases between the two germline ends. Per germline, CDR1 KGHSH and CDR2 LQKENI. CDR3 length equals 14 residues. CDR3 region: CASSPGQGISEAFF. Here the CDR3 DNA reads TGTGCCAGCTCACCGGGGCAGGGGATATCGGAAGCTTTCTTT.

The chain recombines TRBV5-1 with TRBJ2-4; 11 bases match TRBD2. Trimming at V came to 1 base and at J to 6 bases, leaving 9 bases not matched to a gene. This CDR3 is built from 17 residues. CDR1 is SGHRS, CDR2 YFSETQ, per germline. The CDR3 region is CASSLIFSGGAGNIQYF. CDR3 DNA: TGCGCCAGCAGCTTGATTTTTAGCGGGGGGGCAGGAAACATTCAGTACTTC.

The V gene is TRBV5-1, the J gene TRBJ1-2; D is perhaps TRBD1 (5 bases). This CDR3 has 15 residues. In germline, CDR1 is SGHRS, CDR2 YFSETQ. Trimming took off 0 bases at V and 8 bases at J, with 17 bases between the two ends. CDR3 in amino acids: CASSLGGAGSKGYTF. The CDR3 bases are TGCGCCAGCAGCTTGGGAGGGGCTGGGTCAAAAGGCTACACCTTC.